This TCR beta chain was recovered during a study of shared clonotypes between healthy human individuals. V shed 3 bases and J shed 8 bases, with 28 bases lying between them. The CDR3 runs 18 residues. Per germline, CDR1 LNHDA and CDR2 SQIVND (reference sequence). This table comes from immunoSEQ multiplex PCR, and its TCRdb copy is limited to in-frame clones, with some not included. The table shows over 1.4 million clones, with 95% to 97% occurring only once. V and J are TRBV19 and TRBJ1-1; a possible D gene is TRBD1 (6 bases). What was sequenced was naive CD4+ T cells sorted from blood. As to subset: CD45RA+ positively selected. The source of this sequence is a man younger than 45 in good health. CDR3 coding DNA: TGTGCCAGTAGTATCTTTGTTTTAACAGGGCAGTCCCGCCCCGAAGCTTTCTTT. Protein product: CASSIFVLTGQSRPEAFF.